The 31 T cell receptor beta chains reported below all come from one sample, sequenced in a study of blood T cell repertoires in COVID-19. Libraries were prepared by immunoSEQ multiplex PCR; TCRdb keeps only in-frame clonotypes and omits some of them. The sample holds 310,000 or so clones; roughly 90% are singletons and the top ten take 9.5%. Material: PBMCs or T cells enriched from blood (not recorded which). The receptors here all came from a woman between 40 and 50 years old who had recovered from COVID-19.

This clone was observed a single time. CDR3 nucleotide sequence: TGTGCCAGTAGCCACATTGGGAGCACTGAAGCTTTCTTT. The encoded protein is CASSHIGSTEAFF. The rearrangement links TRBV19 to TRBJ1-1; D is uncertain. This CDR3 is built from 13 residues. Germline V gene data show CDR1 as LNHDA and CDR2 as SQIVND (reference sequence). V was clipped by 6 bases and J by 4 bases, with 12 bases between them.

The V call is TRBV28, the J call TRBJ1-4; TRBD1 is a possible D gene (6 bases). CDR3 length: 16 amino acids. Germline V gene lookup returns CDR1 MDHEN and CDR2 SYDVKM. V lost 5 bases to trimming and J lost 7 bases, with 20 bases between them. CDR3 loop: CASSRPEGGRGEKLFF. For the CDR3, the DNA is TGTGCCAGCAGTCGCCCGGAAGGGGGTCGTGGTGAAAAACTGTTTTTT.

In its sample, this clone was seen a few times. Other DNA sequences in the same sample also yield this CDR3. The chain links TRBV2 to TRBJ1-4, with a weak D call TRBD1 (5 bases). Per the germline V gene, CDR1 is SNHLY and CDR2 is FYNNEI. The CDR3 has 14 residues. V was clipped by 4 bases and J by 4 bases, with 10 bases between them. CDR3 region: CASSATGFNEKLFF. In nucleotides, the CDR3 is TGTGCCAGCAGTGCTACAGGCTTTAATGAAAAACTGTTTTTT.

As regards this clone: The junction shows a germline mismatch at one end, possibly a read error. V and J are TRBV30 and TRBJ2-7; 9 nucleotides line up with TRBD2. CDR1 and CDR2 from the germline V gene are GTSNPN and SVGIG (reference sequence). The CDR3 extends over 12 amino acids. The CDR3 region has the DNA TGTGCCTTCGGGACTAGCTCCTCCGAGCAGTACTTC. Its translation: CAFGTSSSEQYF.

This clone was detected once. The V gene is TRBV29-1, the J gene TRBJ1-1; D not certain. The CDR3 is 15 amino acids. CDR1 SQVTM and CDR2 ANQGSEA come from the germline V gene. V lost 0 bases and J lost 0, with 11 bases in between. Here the CDR3 reads CSVEDLRSMNTEAFF. CDR3 in DNA: TGCAGCGTTGAAGATCTTAGATCAATGAACACTGAAGCTTTCTTT.

Concerning this clone: The CDR3 carries no conserved terminal phenylalanine or tryptophan, so it likely arises from a read error. No DNA is shown, since the ends of the CDR3 on it are uncertain; the CDR3 is the one TCRdb lists. This chain links TRBV6-5 with TRBJ1-2. The germline CDR1 and CDR2 sequences are MNHEY and SVGAGI. From its first to its last residue, the CDR3 has 10 amino acids. The CDR3 sequence is CASSYSEPCL.

The CDR3 DNA sequence: TGTGCCACCCTCTCGGACCGAGGAGGTTCACCCCTCCACTTT. Its protein is CATLSDRGGSPLHF. The J gene is TRBJ1-6, the V gene TRBV6-5; D is uncertain. The V gene's germline CDR1 is MNHEY and CDR2 SVGAGI. V shed 10 bases and J shed 9 bases, with 19 bases lying between them. This CDR3 has 14 residues.

V usage is TRBV7-2 and J usage is TRBJ2-3, with D possibly being TRBD1 (6 bases). Germline V lookup: CDR1 SGHTA, CDR2 FQGNSA. V lost 5 bases to trimming and J lost 2 bases, with 11 bases between them. The CDR3 consists of 14 residues. The CDR3 DNA reads TGTGCCAGCAGCCCCGGACAGATCACAGATACGCAGTATTTT. Translated: CASSPGQITDTQYF.

The V gene is TRBV7-2, the J gene TRBJ2-1; D possibly corresponds to TRBD2 (6 bases). CDR3 length equals 16 residues. Trimming removed 1 base from V and 5 bases from J, with 15 bases in between. In germline, CDR1 is SGHTA, CDR2 FQGNSA. The CDR3 DNA follows: TGTGCCAGCAGCTTAGATCGGGCTAGCGCTGACAATGAGCAGTTCTTC. Translation gives CASSLDRASADNEQFF.

The CDR3 sequence is CAISPSRGSGEGELFF. The DNA of the CDR3 is TGTGCCATCAGTCCTTCAAGAGGTAGCGGGGAAGGGGAGCTGTTTTTT. This chain connects TRBV10-3 to TRBJ2-2; 8 positions match TRBD2. The CDR3 has 16 residues. V lost 5 bases, J lost 8 bases, and 13 bases stayed unmatched. In germline, CDR1 is ENHRY, CDR2 SYGVKD.

V usage is TRBV7-9 and J usage is TRBJ1-5; no clear D gene. The length of the CDR3 is 13 residues. In germline, CDR1 is SEHNR, CDR2 FQNEAQ (reference sequence). Between the trimmed V and J ends, which lost 5 bases and 8 bases, there was a span of 13 bases. The CDR3 here is CASSIPGMEPQHF. The DNA for the CDR3 is TGTGCCAGCAGCATCCCCGGGATGGAGCCCCAGCATTTT.

The gene calls are TRBV9 and TRBJ2-5; 8 bases align to TRBD2. The CDR3 contains 16 residues. Per germline, CDR1 SGDLS and CDR2 YYNGEE. V lost 0 bases, J lost 4 bases, and 8 bases stayed unmatched. The CDR3 sequence is CASSVDRGGLGETQYF. The CDR3 nucleotides read TGTGCCAGCAGCGTAGATCGGGGGGGTTTAGGAGAGACCCAGTACTTC.

The chain combines TRBV5-4 with TRBJ2-1, with 12 bases fitting TRBD2. The CDR3 length is 14 residues. Germline V CDR1 and CDR2: SGHNT, YYREEE (reference sequence). With 1 base clipped from V and 9 bases from J, the junction kept 2 bases outside the gene matches. CDR3 nucleotide sequence: TGTGCCAGCAGCTTGCCTAGCGGGAGGGGTGAGCAGTTCTTC. Protein: CASSLPSGRGEQFF.

This chain uses TRBV24-1 with TRBJ2-3, with unresolved D. Trimming cost V 5 bases and J 0 bases, with 11 bases left between them. Germline lookup yields CDR1 KGHDR and CDR2 SFDVKD. This CDR3 comprises 15 residues. For the CDR3, the DNA is TGTGCCACCAGTGGGGCAGACATTAGCACAGATACGCAGTATTTT. This codes for CATSGADISTDTQYF.

The chain recombines TRBV19 with TRBJ1-5; D gene ambiguous. V was pared by 6 bases and J by 0 bases, with 12 bases between. CDR1 is LNHDA, CDR2 SQIVND, per germline (reference sequence). The CDR3 is 15 residues long. The CDR3 nucleotides read TGTGCCAGTAGCCTTACAGACTATAGCAATCAGCCCCAGCATTTT. Protein: CASSLTDYSNQPQHF.

The chain employs TRBV3-1 (or the pseudogene TRBV3-2) and TRBJ2-1, with 11 bases fitting TRBD2. Germline CDR1 and CDR2: LGHDT and YNNKEL (reference sequence). The CDR3 runs 12 residues. The chain's CDR3 is CAVASGGLGQFF. Here the CDR3 DNA reads TGTGCAGTCGCTAGCGGGGGGCTGGGGCAGTTCTTC.

The chain has TRBV18 and TRBJ1-5, with D hard to call. V was shortened by 0 bases and J by 0 bases, with 6 bases between the two germline ends. The length of the CDR3 is 15 residues. Germline CDR1 and CDR2: KGHSH and LQKENI. The CDR3 loop reads CASSPPIFSNQPQHF. CDR3 in DNA: TGTGCCAGCTCACCACCAATCTTTAGCAATCAGCCCCAGCATTTT. The whole variable domain, filled in from reference TRBV18 and TRBJ1-5, reads NAGVMQNPRHLVRRRGQEARLRCSPMKGHSHVYWYRQLPEEGLKFMVYLQKENIIDESGMPKERFSAEFPKEGPSILRIQQVVRGDSAAYFCASSPPIFSNQPQHFGDGTRLSIL.

The rearrangement uses TRBV28 and TRBJ1-3; D call uncertain. The CDR3 runs 14 residues. The V gene lost 5 bases and the J gene lost 2 bases, with 10 bases spanning the gap. Germline V lookup: CDR1 MDHEN, CDR2 SYDVKM. The CDR3 spells CASSTHHTGNTIYF. In nucleotides, the CDR3 is TGTGCCAGCAGTACCCATCACACTGGAAACACCATATATTTT.

This chain uses TRBV29-1 with TRBJ2-7; TRBD1 agrees at 7 bases. CDR1 and CDR2 (germline): SQVTM, ANQGSEA. This CDR3 is 13 amino acids long. V lost 2 bases, J lost 2 bases, and 3 bases stayed unmatched. The CDR3 bases are TGCAGCGTTGAAACGGACAGGCCCTACGAGCAGTACTTC. It encodes CSVETDRPYEQYF.

The CDR3: CSATETGIQYF. The DNA of the CDR3 is TGCAGTGCGACAGAGACAGGGATTCAGTACTTC. The chain is built from TRBV20-1 and TRBJ2-4, with 7 positions matching TRBD1. After removal of 6 bases from V and 10 bases from J, the junction contained 6 bases not matched to a gene. Germline CDR1 DFQATT, CDR2 SNEGSKA (reference sequence). The length of the CDR3 is 11 residues.

This chain links TRBV6-5 with TRBJ2-7, with TRBD1 matching over 7 bases. J lost 6 bases, V lost 4 bases, and 12 bases had no gene match. Germline V gene data show CDR1 as MNHEY and CDR2 as SVGAGI. CDR3 length equals 15 residues. DNA for the CDR3: TGTGCCAGCAGTTCATTCCGACAGGGTTTGATCGAGCAGTACTTC. Protein: CASSSFRQGLIEQYF.

The gene calls are TRBV7-3 and TRBJ2-3, with D maybe TRBD2 (5 bases). V gave up 5 bases and J gave up 7 bases, with 19 bases separating them. Germline loops: CDR1 SGHTA, CDR2 FQGTGA. CDR3 length: 15 residues. CDR3 DNA: TGTGCCAGCAGCCTGGGCAGCGGCACCGCTTATACGCAGTATTTT. This codes for CASSLGSGTAYTQYF. The variable domain in full, completed from reference TRBV7-3 and TRBJ2-3, reads GAGVSQTPSNKVTEKGKYVELRCDPISGHTALYWYRQSLGQGPEFLIYFQGTGAADDSGLPNDRFFAVRPEGSVSTLKIQRTERGDSAVYLCASSLGSGTAYTQYFGPGTRLTVL.

The gene calls are TRBV4-3 and TRBJ2-7, with 9 bases fitting TRBD1. CDR3 size: 15 residues. Germline-derived CDR1 and CDR2 are LGHNA and YSLEER. Unmatched junction bases numbered 4, after V lost 4 bases and J lost 0 bases. As DNA, the CDR3 is TGCGCCAGCAGCCTTGGGACAGGGAGCTCCTACGAGCAGTACTTC. Its protein product is CASSLGTGSSYEQYF.

The genes are TRBV18 and TRBJ2-7, with TRBD1 identical over 10 bases. The CDR3 has 14 residues. The germline gives CDR1 KGHSH, CDR2 LQKENI. The V and J ends lost 5 bases and 7 bases, in that order; junction bases with no gene match: 8. CDR3 region: CASSSGTGVWEQYF. The CDR3, as DNA: TGTGCCAGCTCATCAGGGACAGGGGTATGGGAGCAGTACTTC.

The count of this clone is one. The chain employs TRBV5-6 and TRBJ2-3; D gene ambiguous. The V and J ends lost 0 bases and 4 bases respectively, with 3 bases between them. CDR1 and CDR2 (germline): SGHDT, YYEEEE. This CDR3 region has 12 residues. CDR3 sequence reads: CASSLGADTQYF. In DNA form, the CDR3 reads TGTGCCAGCAGCTTGGGAGCAGATACGCAGTATTTT.

The chain uses TRBV9 and TRBJ2-3; 8 bases are shared with TRBD2. This CDR3 comprises 17 residues. V gave up 4 bases and J gave up 5 bases; unmatched junction bases: 15. Germline lookup yields CDR1 SGDLS and CDR2 YYNGEE. Written as DNA, the CDR3 is TGTGCCAGCAGCCCTCTCGGGGGAGCGGGGGCCGGAGATACGCAGTATTTT. Amino acids: CASSPLGGAGAGDTQYF.

This chain uses TRBV7-9 with TRBJ1-4; TRBD1 agrees at 10 bases. CDR1 and CDR2 from the germline V gene are SEHNR and FQNEAQ (reference sequence). The V segment lost 5 bases and the J segment 7 bases; nucleotides outside the gene matches: 13. This CDR3 comprises 17 residues. Written as DNA, the CDR3 is TGTGCCAGCAGCGACCGGGACAGGGGACCTTCTGGTGAAAAACTGTTTTTT. This codes for CASSDRDRGPSGEKLFF. Full variable domain (rest looked up from reference TRBV7-9 and TRBJ1-4): DTGVSQNPRHKITKRGQNVTFRCDPISEHNRLYWYRQTLGQGPEFLTYFQNEAQLEKSRLLSDRFSAERPKGSFSTLEIQRTEQGDSAMYLCASSDRDRGPSGEKLFFGSGTQLSVL.

The chain carries TRBV19 and TRBJ1-2; 10 bases match TRBD1. The CDR3 totals 14 residues. The J segment lost 7 bases and the V segment lost 3 bases, leaving 5 bases of the junction unmatched. Germline V gene data show CDR1 as LNHDA and CDR2 as SQIVND (reference sequence). The chain's CDR3 is CASSMRQGASGYTF. CDR3 DNA sequence: TGTGCCAGTAGTATGAGACAGGGGGCCAGTGGCTACACCTTC.

CDR3 nucleotide sequence: TGTGCCAGCAGCCAAGAGGCGGGCCCCAATCAGCCCCAGCATTTT. Protein product: CASSQEAGPNQPQHF. V is TRBV4-2 and J is TRBJ1-5; D call uncertain. The V gene's germline CDR1 is LGHNA and CDR2 YNFKEQ. V lost 0 bases and J lost 3, with 9 bases in between. The CDR3 length is 15 residues.

The chain has TRBV4-1 and TRBJ1-3, with no clear D. CDR1 and CDR2 from the germline V gene are MGHRA and YSYEKL. This CDR3 has 12 amino acids. V lost 4 bases, J lost 1 base, and 2 bases lay in between. The CDR3 spells CASSPSGNTIYF. The CDR3 bases are TGCGCCAGCAGCCCATCTGGAAACACCATATATTTT.

This clone showed up just a few times. Different DNA sequences within this sample yield the same CDR3. V is TRBV2 and J is TRBJ1-5; 7 bases map to TRBD1. The CDR3 sequence is 14 residues long. Looked up from germline, CDR1 is SNHLY and CDR2 is FYNNEI. The V gene end was trimmed by 4 bases and the J gene end by 2 bases; junction bases not matched to a gene: 2. The CDR3 here is CASSGQGGNQPQHF. The CDR3 bases are TGTGCCAGCAGTGGACAGGGTGGCAATCAGCCCCAGCATTTT.